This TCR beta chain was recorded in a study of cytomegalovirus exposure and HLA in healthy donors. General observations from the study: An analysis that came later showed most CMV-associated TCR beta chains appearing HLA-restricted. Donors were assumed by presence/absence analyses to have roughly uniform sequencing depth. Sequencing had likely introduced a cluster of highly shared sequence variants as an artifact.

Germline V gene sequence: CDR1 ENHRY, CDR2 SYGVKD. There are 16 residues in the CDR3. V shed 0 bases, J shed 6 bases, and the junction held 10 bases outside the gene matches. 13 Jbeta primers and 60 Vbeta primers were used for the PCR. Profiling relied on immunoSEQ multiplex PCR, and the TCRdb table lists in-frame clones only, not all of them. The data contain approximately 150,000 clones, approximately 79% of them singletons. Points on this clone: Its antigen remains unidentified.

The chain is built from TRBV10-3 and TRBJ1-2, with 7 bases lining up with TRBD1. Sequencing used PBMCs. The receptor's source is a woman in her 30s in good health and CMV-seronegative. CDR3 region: CAISESGDRFGHGYTF. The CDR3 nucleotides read TGTGCCATCAGTGAGTCGGGGGACAGATTCGGCCATGGCTACACCTTC.